A selection of T cell receptor beta chains follows, all from one sample in a study of vaccination and CD4 T cells after COVID-19. MiXCR was run by TCRdb on the PCR reads, yielding one entry per CDR3 protein. The sample carries 7,000 to 8,500 distinct CDR3 sequences, roughly 59% recorded once. Antigens of these TCRs are unknown. The sample taken for sequencing was CD4+ T cells from blood, cultured in vitro. Receptor source: a human donor in good health. The CDR3 runs from the conserved cysteine through the conserved F or W. A D gene is named only where the DNA matches it firmly. Size is omitted from some rows. Given values are once, few, many or a class for expanded clones.

V gene: TRBV19
D gene: TRBD2
clone size: .
J gene: TRBJ2-3
CDR3 DNA: TGTGCCAGTAGGTGGCGAGCGGGAGGCCCCACAGATACGCAGTATTTT
CDR3 protein: CASRWRAGGPTDTQYF

V gene: TRBV20-1
D gene: .
clone size: .
J gene: TRBJ1-2
CDR3 DNA: TGCAGTGCTAGAGACAGGGGTCCCTATGGCTACACCTTC
CDR3 protein: CSARDRGPYGYTF

V gene: TRBV11-2
D gene: .
clone size: .
J gene: TRBJ2-3
CDR3 DNA: TGTGCCAGCAGCTTATACCCGGGAATAGATACGCAGTATTTT
CDR3 protein: CASSLYPGIDTQYF

V gene: TRBV28
D gene: .
clone size: .
J gene: TRBJ2-3
CDR3 DNA: TGTGCCAGCAGTTTAGGGGGACTGGTCTCTGTATTACGTGCGGATACGCAGTATTTT
CDR3 protein: CASSLGGLVSVLRADTQYF

V gene: TRBV19
D gene: .
clone size: few
J gene: TRBJ1-2
CDR3 DNA: TGTGCCAGTACCAATGACAGGTACTATGGCTACACCTTC
CDR3 protein: CASTNDRYYGYTF

V gene: TRBV2
D gene: .
clone size: few
J gene: TRBJ1-2
CDR3 DNA: TGTGCCAGCAGGGGGACCCCCGATGGCTACACCTTC
CDR3 protein: CASRGTPDGYTF

V gene: TRBV7-2
D gene: .
clone size: few
J gene: TRBJ2-2
CDR3 DNA: TGTGCCAGCAGCCCCCAAGGGGACTTGACCGGGGAGCTGTTTTTT
CDR3 protein: CASSPQGDLTGELFF

V gene: TRBV18
D gene: TRBD2
clone size: .
J gene: TRBJ2-1
CDR3 DNA: TGTGCCAGCTCGCCGACTAGCGGGAGCGCGGATGAGCAGTTCTTC
CDR3 protein: CASSPTSGSADEQFF

V gene: TRBV6-1
D gene: .
clone size: few
J gene: TRBJ1-5
CDR3 DNA: TGTGCCAGCAGTAAGCGCCGCGATCAGCCCCAGCATTTT
CDR3 protein: CASSKRRDQPQHF

V gene: TRBV6-5
D gene: TRBD1
clone size: .
J gene: TRBJ2-7
CDR3 DNA: TGTGCCAGCAGTTATTCGGGACAGGGCATGAGAACCTACGAGCAGTACTTC
CDR3 protein: CASSYSGQGMRTYEQYF

V gene: TRBV27
D gene: .
clone size: .
J gene: TRBJ2-1
CDR3 DNA: TGTGCCAGCAGTTCCCCCTCCCGTAGAAATGAGCAGTTCTTC
CDR3 protein: CASSSPSRRNEQFF

V gene: TRBV19
D gene: TRBD1
clone size: .
J gene: TRBJ1-5
CDR3 DNA: TGTGCCAGTAGTATACATCAGGGGACAGCCGAGAATCAGCCCCAGCATTTT
CDR3 protein: CASSIHQGTAENQPQHF

V gene: TRBV20-1
D gene: .
clone size: .
J gene: TRBJ2-5
CDR3 DNA: TGCAGTGCTGAGTTAGGAGCGTTACAAGAGACCCAGTACTTC
CDR3 protein: CSAELGALQETQYF

V gene: TRBV20-1
D gene: .
clone size: .
J gene: TRBJ1-2
CDR3 DNA: TGCAGTGCTCCCCCTCCCCGCCGGGGAAGCTATGGCTACACCTTC
CDR3 protein: CSAPPPRRGSYGYTF

V gene: TRBV20-1
D gene: TRBD2
clone size: .
J gene: TRBJ2-2
CDR3 DNA: TGCAGTGCTAGAGGACAGAAAGGGACTAGCGGGGGCCTTAACACCGGGGAGCTGTTTTTT
CDR3 protein: CSARGQKGTSGGLNTGELFF

V gene: TRBV20-1
D gene: .
clone size: .
J gene: TRBJ2-7
CDR3 DNA: TGCAGTGCTAGCCCCGGATCGTCATACGAGCAGTACTTC
CDR3 protein: CSASPGSSYEQYF

V gene: TRBV20-1
D gene: TRBD1
clone size: .
J gene: TRBJ1-1
CDR3 DNA: TGCAGTGCTAGAGCGCCGGGACAGGGGTTCACTGAAGCTTTCTTT
CDR3 protein: CSARAPGQGFTEAFF

V gene: TRBV6-4
D gene: TRBD1
clone size: .
J gene: TRBJ2-6
CDR3 DNA: TGTGCCAGCAGTGAGTCAGGGGGAGTTGGGGCCAACGTCCTGACTTTC
CDR3 protein: CASSESGGVGANVLTF

V gene: TRBV6-1
D gene: TRBD1
clone size: few
J gene: TRBJ1-2
CDR3 DNA: TGTGCCAGCAGATCTACCGGGACAGGGGGAGCGGGCTACACCTTC
CDR3 protein: CASRSTGTGGAGYTF

V gene: TRBV10-2
D gene: .
clone size: .
J gene: TRBJ1-2
CDR3 DNA: TGCGCCAGCATCCCCTCGGCGGGGTTTTATGGCTACACCTTC
CDR3 protein: CASIPSAGFYGYTF

V gene: TRBV7-8
D gene: .
clone size: .
J gene: TRBJ2-3
CDR3 DNA: TGTGCCAGCAGCTTAAATGGAAATACGCAGTATTTT
CDR3 protein: CASSLNGNTQYF

V gene: TRBV6-1
D gene: .
clone size: .
J gene: TRBJ1-5
CDR3 DNA: TGTGCCAGCACTAACCTCGGAGAGGGCAATCAGCCCCAGCATTTT
CDR3 protein: CASTNLGEGNQPQHF

V gene: TRBV27
D gene: TRBD2
clone size: few
J gene: TRBJ2-1
CDR3 DNA: TGTGCCAGCAGTTTAATCGGGGGACTAGGTGGCTTCAATGAGCAGTTCTTC
CDR3 protein: CASSLIGGLGGFNEQFF

V gene: TRBV30
D gene: .
clone size: .
J gene: TRBJ1-6
CDR3 DNA: TGTGCCGGGAACAGCGCCTTATATAATTCACCCCTCCACTTT
CDR3 protein: CAGNSALYNSPLHF

V gene: TRBV12-3/TRBV12-4
D gene: TRBD1
clone size: .
J gene: TRBJ2-5
CDR3 DNA: TGTGCCAGCAGTTTGGGGACAGGACTGAAGGGAGAGACCCAGTACTTC
CDR3 protein: CASSLGTGLKGETQYF

V gene: TRBV7-2
D gene: .
clone size: .
J gene: TRBJ2-1
CDR3 DNA: TGTGCCAGCAGCTCCGGGGTCCGCTACAATGAGCAGTTCTTC
CDR3 protein: CASSSGVRYNEQFF

V gene: TRBV20-1
D gene: TRBD2
clone size: large
J gene: TRBJ2-7
CDR3 DNA: TGCAGTGCTTCTAGAGGACTAGCGGGATCCTACGAGCAGTACTTC
CDR3 protein: CSASRGLAGSYEQYF

V gene: TRBV10-3
D gene: .
clone size: .
J gene: TRBJ2-2
CDR3 DNA: TGTGCCATCAGTGACACCACCGGGGAGCTGTTTTTT
CDR3 protein: CAISDTTGELFF

V gene: TRBV18
D gene: TRBD1
clone size: medium-sized
J gene: TRBJ2-5
CDR3 DNA: TGTGCCAGCTCAGACGGGACAGGGCTAGAGACCCAGTACTTC
CDR3 protein: CASSDGTGLETQYF

V gene: TRBV11-2
D gene: .
clone size: .
J gene: TRBJ2-5
CDR3 DNA: TGTGCCAGCAGCTTAAATGGCTGGGGAGAGACCCAGTACTTC
CDR3 protein: CASSLNGWGETQYF

V gene: TRBV6-1
D gene: .
clone size: few
J gene: TRBJ2-5
CDR3 DNA: TGTGCCGCGCGGACAGCACAAGAGACCCAGTACTTC
CDR3 protein: CAARTAQETQYF

V gene: TRBV4-1
D gene: TRBD2
clone size: .
J gene: TRBJ2-7
CDR3 DNA: TGCGCCAGCAGCCAAGCTCAGACTAGCGGGAGCTACGAGCAGTACTTC
CDR3 protein: CASSQAQTSGSYEQYF

V gene: TRBV20-1
D gene: .
clone size: .
J gene: TRBJ2-3
CDR3 DNA: TGCAGTGCTGGAGGTTTCACAGATACGCAGTATTTT
CDR3 protein: CSAGGFTDTQYF

V gene: TRBV7-6
D gene: TRBD2
clone size: .
J gene: TRBJ2-5
CDR3 DNA: TGTGCCAGCAGCTCAGATTCCAGCGGGAGTGTAGAGACCCAGTACTTC
CDR3 protein: CASSSDSSGSVETQYF

V gene: TRBV7-2
D gene: .
clone size: few
J gene: TRBJ1-5
CDR3 DNA: TGTGCCAGCAGCTTAATCGCGCAGGGCAATCAGCCCCAGCATTTT
CDR3 protein: CASSLIAQGNQPQHF

V gene: TRBV12-3/TRBV12-4
D gene: .
clone size: .
J gene: TRBJ1-6
CDR3 DNA: TGTGCCAGCAGTTTACATGGACAGAATTCACCCCTCCACTTT
CDR3 protein: CASSLHGQNSPLHF

V gene: TRBV20-1
D gene: .
clone size: medium-sized
J gene: TRBJ2-5
CDR3 DNA: TGCAGTGCCCTGAGACCGGAGGGGGAGACCCAGTACTTC
CDR3 protein: CSALRPEGETQYF

V gene: TRBV6-2/TRBV6-3
D gene: .
clone size: .
J gene: TRBJ2-7
CDR3 DNA: TGTGCCAGCAGTTACTCGACAGACTCCTACGAGCAGTACTTC
CDR3 protein: CASSYSTDSYEQYF

V gene: TRBV7-2
D gene: TRBD1
clone size: few
J gene: TRBJ1-1
CDR3 DNA: TGTGCCAGCAGCGTCGGGACAGCTAACACTGAAGCTTTCTTT
CDR3 protein: CASSVGTANTEAFF

V gene: TRBV19
D gene: .
clone size: once
J gene: TRBJ1-1
CDR3 DNA: TGTGCCAGTAGTACGGGCAGGGTGGTCACTGAAGCTTTCTTT
CDR3 protein: CASSTGRVVTEAFF

V gene: TRBV7-9
D gene: .
clone size: .
J gene: TRBJ1-5
CDR3 DNA: TGTGCCAGCAGCTTAGTTGGAGGGGGTGGGAATCAGCCCCAGCATTTT
CDR3 protein: CASSLVGGGGNQPQHF

V gene: TRBV12-3/TRBV12-4
D gene: .
clone size: .
J gene: TRBJ1-1
CDR3 DNA: TGTGCCAGCAGTTTAGTTCTGGGGTTGGACACTGAAGCTTTCTTT
CDR3 protein: CASSLVLGLDTEAFF

V gene: TRBV12-3/TRBV12-4
D gene: .
clone size: .
J gene: TRBJ2-3
CDR3 DNA: TGTGCCAGCAGTACTGGGACAGATACGCAGTATTTT
CDR3 protein: CASSTGTDTQYF

V gene: TRBV30
D gene: .
clone size: few
J gene: TRBJ2-1
CDR3 DNA: TGTGCCTGGAGTGTGGCGCCCCTAGGGTATGAGCAGTTCTTC
CDR3 protein: CAWSVAPLGYEQFF

V gene: TRBV7-2
D gene: .
clone size: .
J gene: TRBJ2-7
CDR3 DNA: TGTGCCAGCAGCTTATGGGTCGGGGGAGGTTACCAGCAGTACTTC
CDR3 protein: CASSLWVGGGYQQYF

V gene: TRBV24-1
D gene: .
clone size: .
J gene: TRBJ2-1
CDR3 DNA: TGTGCCACCAGTGATTTTCGCGGAGAGCAGTTCTTC
CDR3 protein: CATSDFRGEQFF

V gene: TRBV12-3/TRBV12-4
D gene: .
clone size: .
J gene: TRBJ1-2
CDR3 DNA: TGTGCCAGCAGTTTTTTAGGCACTAACTATGGCTACACCTTC
CDR3 protein: CASSFLGTNYGYTF

V gene: TRBV19
D gene: .
clone size: .
J gene: TRBJ1-2
CDR3 DNA: TGTGCCAGTACCGACCCCATGAGTACTAACTATGGCTACACCTTC
CDR3 protein: CASTDPMSTNYGYTF

V gene: TRBV9
D gene: TRBD1
clone size: .
J gene: TRBJ1-2
CDR3 DNA: TGTGCCAGCAGCGTCGGGACAGGGGGGGACTATGGCTACACCTTC
CDR3 protein: CASSVGTGGDYGYTF

V gene: TRBV7-9
D gene: .
clone size: .
J gene: TRBJ1-2
CDR3 DNA: TGTGCCAGCAGCTTGGGAGTTGGAGTGGGCTACACCTTC
CDR3 protein: CASSLGVGVGYTF

V gene: TRBV5-1
D gene: .
clone size: .
J gene: TRBJ1-5
CDR3 DNA: TGCGCCAGCAGCAGAGATAGCAATCAGCCCCAGCATTTT
CDR3 protein: CASSRDSNQPQHF

V gene: TRBV20-1
D gene: TRBD2
clone size: few
J gene: TRBJ2-3
CDR3 DNA: TGCAGTGCTAGGGTGCGGGAGATCGGTGGTACGCAGTATTTT
CDR3 protein: CSARVREIGGTQYF

V gene: TRBV10-3
D gene: TRBD1
clone size: .
J gene: TRBJ1-6
CDR3 DNA: TGTGCCATCAGTGAGTCGGCAGGGGGTTCACCCCTCCACTTT
CDR3 protein: CAISESAGGSPLHF

V gene: TRBV10-3
D gene: .
clone size: few
J gene: TRBJ2-7
CDR3 DNA: TGTGCCAGCGGGAACGACAGGAGCTCCTACGAGCAGTACTTC
CDR3 protein: CASGNDRSSYEQYF

V gene: TRBV7-2
D gene: .
clone size: few
J gene: TRBJ1-1
CDR3 DNA: TGTGCCAGCAGCTTAGCGCTAGGGTGGTACACTGAAGCTTTCTTT
CDR3 protein: CASSLALGWYTEAFF

V gene: TRBV7-9
D gene: .
clone size: .
J gene: TRBJ2-7
CDR3 DNA: TGTGCCAGCAGCTTAGAAGCTATAAGCTCCGAGCAGTACTTC
CDR3 protein: CASSLEAISSEQYF

V gene: TRBV6-1
D gene: .
clone size: .
J gene: TRBJ1-1
CDR3 DNA: TGTGCCAGCAGTCCAGTTTTGGCCAGGACTGAAGCTTTCTTT
CDR3 protein: CASSPVLARTEAFF

V gene: TRBV27
D gene: .
clone size: few
J gene: TRBJ2-3
CDR3 DNA: TGTGCCAGCAGTTTATCAGGCGGGGGCACAGATACGCAGTATTTT
CDR3 protein: CASSLSGGGTDTQYF

V gene: TRBV12-3/TRBV12-4
D gene: .
clone size: .
J gene: TRBJ1-2
CDR3 DNA: TGTGCCAGCAGTCCTACTGGACAGAACTATGGCTACACCTTC
CDR3 protein: CASSPTGQNYGYTF